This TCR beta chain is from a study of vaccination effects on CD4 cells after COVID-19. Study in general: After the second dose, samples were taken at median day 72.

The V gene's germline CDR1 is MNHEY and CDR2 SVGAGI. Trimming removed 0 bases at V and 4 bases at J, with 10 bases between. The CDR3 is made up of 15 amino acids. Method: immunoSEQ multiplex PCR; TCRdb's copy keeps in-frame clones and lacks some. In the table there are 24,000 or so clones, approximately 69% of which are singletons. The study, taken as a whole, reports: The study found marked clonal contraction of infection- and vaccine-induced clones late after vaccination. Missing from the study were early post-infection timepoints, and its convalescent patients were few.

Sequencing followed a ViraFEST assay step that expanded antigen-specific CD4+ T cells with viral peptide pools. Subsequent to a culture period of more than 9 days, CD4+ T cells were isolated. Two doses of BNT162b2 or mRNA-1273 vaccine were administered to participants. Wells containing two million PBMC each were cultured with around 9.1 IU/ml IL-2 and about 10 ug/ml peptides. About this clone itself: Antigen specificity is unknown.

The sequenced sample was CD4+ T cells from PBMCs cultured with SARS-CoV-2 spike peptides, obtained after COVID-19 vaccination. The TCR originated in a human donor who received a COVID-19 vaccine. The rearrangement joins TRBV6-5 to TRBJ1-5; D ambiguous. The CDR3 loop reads CASSYSTKGNQPQHF. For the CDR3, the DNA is TGTGCCAGCAGTTACTCCACAAAGGGTAATCAGCCCCAGCATTTT.